Listed here are 13 T cell receptor beta chains from one sample, sequenced in a study of CD8 T cells in Susac syndrome. RNA, at roughly 0.45 to 1 ug, was reverse transcribed with random hexamers. Each CDR3 protein is one row after TCRdb ran MiXCR on the immunoSEQ multiplex PCR reads. Among about 180,000 distinct CDR3 sequences listed, roughly 95% were seen once. Sequenced sample: CD8+ T cells from PBMCs. The receptors shown here come from a human donor with multiple sclerosis.

This chain joins TRBV7-9 and TRBJ2-3; 13 bases are a match to TRBD2. Germline lookup yields CDR1 SEHNR and CDR2 FQNEAQ (reference sequence). The V and J ends lost 5 bases and 6 bases, in that order; junction bases with no gene match: 5. CDR3 length: 15 residues. In DNA, the CDR3 is TGTGCCAGCAGCCTGGGACTAGCGGGAATCGATACGCAGTATTTT. This sequence encodes CASSLGLAGIDTQYF.

The genes are TRBV4-1 and TRBJ1-1, with D hard to call. Germline-derived CDR1 and CDR2 are MGHRA and YSYEKL. There are 14 residues in the CDR3. Trimming took off 2 bases at V and 2 bases at J, with 9 bases between the two ends. CDR3 protein: CASSQSGYNTEAFF. DNA for the CDR3: TGCGCCAGCAGCCAATCCGGATACAACACTGAAGCTTTCTTT.

V gene TRBV19 combines with J gene TRBJ2-2; a possible D gene is TRBD1 (5 bases). The CDR3 runs 12 residues. Trimming cost V 7 bases and J 9 bases, with 12 bases left between them. Per the germline V gene, CDR1 is LNHDA and CDR2 is SQIVND (reference sequence). CDR3 residues: CASTPGFRELFF. CDR3 nucleotides: TGTGCCAGTACCCCAGGGTTCAGGGAGCTGTTTTTT.

The chain carries TRBV29-1 and TRBJ2-3; a weak D match, TRBD1 (6 bases). Germline-derived CDR1 and CDR2 are SQVTM and ANQGSEA. CDR3 length: 17 residues. The ends were cut back, 3 bases at V and 0 bases at J, with 19 bases in the middle. The CDR3 sequence is CSVEGWGPDTSTDTQYF. CDR3 in DNA: TGCAGCGTTGAGGGGTGGGGGCCCGATACTAGCACAGATACGCAGTATTTT.

The chain has TRBV9 and TRBJ1-3; TRBD1 matches 7 bases. Germline V gene sequence: CDR1 SGDLS, CDR2 YYNGEE. This CDR3 has 14 residues. V lost 4 bases to trimming and J lost 2 bases; unmatched junction nucleotides: 3. The CDR3 is CASSSTGAGNTIYF. The CDR3 DNA sequence: TGTGCCAGCAGCTCCACAGGGGCTGGAAACACCATATATTTT.

The gene calls are TRBV27 and TRBJ2-7; D unresolved. Trimming removed 2 bases from V and 3 bases from J, with 17 bases in between. Germline V gene data show CDR1 as MNHEY and CDR2 as SMNVEV (reference sequence). The CDR3 extends over 16 amino acids. The DNA for the CDR3 is TGTGCCAGCAGTTTAAATTCGCGAGCCTTAGGCTACGAGCAGTACTTC. Residues: CASSLNSRALGYEQYF.

This chain connects TRBV27 to TRBJ2-1; 7 positions match TRBD1. The V and J ends lost 2 bases and 6 bases, in that order; junction bases with no gene match: 1. This CDR3 has 13 residues. The germline gives CDR1 MNHEY, CDR2 SMNVEV (reference sequence). CDR3 nucleotides: TGTGCCAGCAGTTTAGACAGGGTCAATGAGCAGTTCTTC. It encodes CASSLDRVNEQFF.

The genes are TRBV29-1 and TRBJ1-1; D is possibly TRBD1 (6 bases). V lost 7 bases, J lost 1 base, and 19 bases lay in between. The length of the CDR3 is 15 residues. Germline lookup yields CDR1 SQVTM and CDR2 ANQGSEA. Written as DNA, the CDR3 is TGCAGCGCCCAGGGGACGATAGACAAGAACACTGAAGCTTTCTTT. It codes for CSAQGTIDKNTEAFF. The complete variable domain, with remaining parts taken from reference TRBV29-1 and TRBJ1-1, reads SAVISQKPSRDICQRGTSLTIQCQVDSQVTMMFWYRQQPGQSLTLIATANQGSEATYESGFVIDKFPISRPNLTFSTLTVSNMSPEDSSIYLCSAQGTIDKNTEAFFGQGTRLTVV.

V gene TRBV7-9 combines with J gene TRBJ2-1, with D tentatively TRBD2 (5 bases). The CDR3 runs 15 residues. V was shortened by 5 bases and J by 7 bases, with 18 bases between the two germline ends. Germline V gene data show CDR1 as SEHNR and CDR2 as FQNEAQ (reference sequence). CDR3 DNA sequence: TGTGCCAGCAGCCCCTGGGAAGGGAGTATGAATGAGCAGTTCTTC. The encoded protein is CASSPWEGSMNEQFF.

The gene calls are TRBV30 and TRBJ2-2; D unresolved. CDR1 and CDR2 from the germline V gene are GTSNPN and SVGIG (reference sequence). Trimming pared 0 bases from V and 5 bases from J, leaving 7 bases between. The CDR3 extends over 13 amino acids. The CDR3 sequence: CAWSVTATGELFF. The CDR3 DNA reads TGTGCCTGGAGTGTCACAGCAACCGGGGAGCTGTTTTTT.

CDR3 DNA: TGTGCCAGCAGCCCCTTCGCCCTGGGGGGCACAGATACGCAGTATTTT. Translated, it gives CASSPFALGGTDTQYF. The rearrangement links TRBV3-1 to TRBJ2-3; D assignment may be TRBD1 or TRBD2 (5 bases each). The CDR3 has 16 amino acids. The germline gives CDR1 LGHDT, CDR2 YNNKEL (reference sequence). V was pared by 4 bases and J by 1 base, with 15 bases between.

This clonotype was found once. The rearrangement links TRBV20-1 to TRBJ1-2; no reliable D call. V lost 6 bases and J lost 7, with 15 bases in between. The length of the CDR3 is 12 residues. Germline CDR1 is DFQATT and CDR2 is SNEGSKA (reference sequence). CDR3 in amino acids: CSAMPQGSGYTF. As DNA, the CDR3 is TGCAGTGCAATGCCCCAAGGCAGTGGCTACACCTTC.

This chain links TRBV20-1 with TRBJ2-7; TRBD2 matches at 11 bases. J was trimmed by 0 bases and V by 3 bases; bases with no gene match: 7. This CDR3 has 16 amino acids. Germline values: CDR1 DFQATT, CDR2 SNEGSKA (reference sequence). The CDR3 bases are TGCAGTGCTAGTCCTAGCGGGGGGCCTAGCTCCTACGAGCAGTACTTC. The encoded protein is CSASPSGGPSSYEQYF.